The 32 T cell receptor beta chains listed next were all sequenced from one sample in a study of T cell responses to AZD1222 COVID-19 vaccine. The data were produced by immunoSEQ multiplex PCR, yet TCRdb's version contains in-frame clones alone and is incomplete. The table includes some 170,000 clones, 85% to 90% detected once. Source: peripheral blood, taken on day 0 of AZD1222 vaccination. These receptors originate from an adult in good health.

The chain employs TRBV29-1 and TRBJ2-1, with 11 positions matching TRBD2. CDR1 is SQVTM, CDR2 ANQGSEA, per germline. The length of the CDR3 is 14 residues. J was trimmed by 14 bases and V by 1 base; bases with no gene match: 10. CDR3: CSVEVELAGVGEFF. The CDR3 coding sequence is TGCAGCGTTGAAGTGGAACTAGCGGGAGTGGGGGAGTTCTTC.

V gene TRBV3-1 (or the pseudogene TRBV3-2) combines with J gene TRBJ2-1; 15 bases fit TRBD2. Germline assignment: CDR1 LGHDT and CDR2 YNNKEL (reference sequence). The CDR3 is 17 residues long. The J segment lost 7 bases and the V segment lost 4 bases, leaving 8 bases of the junction unmatched. CDR3 coding DNA: TGTGCCAGCAGCCTGTCCGGGACTAGCGGGGGGAGGAATGAGCAGTTCTTC. It specifies CASSLSGTSGGRNEQFF.

V is TRBV5-1 and J is TRBJ2-1; TRBD2 agrees at 16 bases. V was clipped by 2 bases and J by 10 bases; unmatched bases: 3. Per the germline V gene, CDR1 is SGHRS and CDR2 is YFSETQ. This CDR3 comprises 15 residues. CDR3: CASSFGTSGRGEQFF. CDR3 DNA: TGCGCCAGCAGCTTTGGGACTAGCGGGAGGGGGGAGCAGTTCTTC.

This chain links TRBV10-2 with TRBJ2-3; D call uncertain. The V gene lost 0 bases and the J gene lost 0 bases, with 19 bases spanning the gap. The CDR3 contains 19 residues. Germline V gives CDR1 WSHSY, CDR2 SAAADI. CDR3: CASSESHRLTPGSTDTQYF. DNA of the CDR3: TGCGCCAGCAGTGAGTCTCACCGCCTTACCCCAGGTAGCACAGATACGCAGTATTTT.

V gene TRBV10-2 combines with J gene TRBJ1-5, with unresolved D. V shed 2 bases and J shed 7 bases, with 6 bases lying between them. Per germline, CDR1 WSHSY and CDR2 SAAADI. This CDR3 has 12 amino acids. As DNA, the CDR3 is TGCGCCAGCAGTGAGCCCGACCAGCCCCAGCATTTT. Translating gives CASSEPDQPQHF.

The count of this clone is one. The chain employs TRBV7-3 and TRBJ1-1; D not certain. V gave up 5 bases and J gave up 1 base, with 8 bases separating them. The CDR3 runs to 13 residues. From germline, CDR1 is SGHTA and CDR2 FQGTGA. The CDR3 nucleotides read TGTGCCAGCAGCCACAGTCGGAACACTGAAGCTTTCTTT. Its protein is CASSHSRNTEAFF.

The sample holds one count of this clone. The CDR3 spells CASSLGRQSNEQFF. CDR3 sequence (DNA): TGTGCCAGCAGTTTAGGACGGCAGAGCAATGAGCAGTTCTTC. The gene calls are TRBV28 and TRBJ2-1; D gene ambiguous. The CDR3 is 14 amino acids. Germline-derived CDR1 and CDR2 are MDHEN and SYDVKM. The germline V and J ends were trimmed by 2 bases and 6 bases, with 11 bases remaining between them.

The V call is TRBV6-6, the J call TRBJ2-1; D unclear. Per germline, CDR1 MNHNY and CDR2 SVGAGI (reference sequence). The ends were cut back, 0 bases at V and 6 bases at J, with 9 bases in the middle. CDR3 size: 14 residues. The CDR3 DNA reads as TGTGCCAGCAGTTACTCGAGGCACATCAATGAGCAGTTCTTC. The encoded protein is CASSYSRHINEQFF.

J is TRBJ2-7 and V is TRBV25-1, with D maybe TRBD2 (5 bases). Per germline, CDR1 MGHDK and CDR2 SYGVNS. Between the trimmed V and J ends, which lost 6 bases and 4 bases, there was a span of 13 bases. The CDR3 is made up of 13 amino acids. CDR3 sequence: CASSQPRGYEQYV. The CDR3 coding sequence is TGTGCCAGCAGCCAGCCCCGAGGGTACGAGCAGTACGTC.

This chain connects TRBV5-1 to TRBJ2-7, with a tentative D call TRBD2 (5 bases). Germline CDR1 reads SGHRS; CDR2 reads YFSETQ. The length of the CDR3 is 15 residues. Trimming cost V 0 bases and J 4 bases, with 14 bases left between them. The CDR3 reads CASSLGPLGAYEQYV. Written as DNA, the CDR3 is TGCGCCAGCAGCTTGGGGCCTCTGGGAGCGTACGAGCAGTACGTC.

The gene calls are TRBV10-3 and TRBJ1-1; D uncertain. Germline-derived CDR1 and CDR2 are ENHRY and SYGVKD. Trimming removed 0 bases at V and 11 bases at J, with 7 bases between. The CDR3 consists of 11 residues. The CDR3 is CAISESIRAFF. The CDR3 nucleotides are TGTGCCATCAGTGAGTCGATTAGGGCTTTCTTT.

The chain carries TRBV3-1 (or the pseudogene TRBV3-2) and TRBJ1-2; the D gene is possibly TRBD1 (5 bases). V gave up 2 bases and J gave up 2 bases, with 12 bases separating them. The CDR3 length is 15 residues. CDR1 LGHDT and CDR2 YNNKEL come from the germline V gene (reference sequence). The chain's CDR3 is CASSQNGGLNYGYTF. The CDR3 region has the DNA TGTGCCAGCAGCCAAAATGGGGGACTGAACTATGGCTACACCTTC.

This chain joins TRBV27 and TRBJ2-2; D unresolved. Trimming took off 4 bases at V and 7 bases at J, with 16 bases between the two ends. This CDR3 is built from 15 residues. Germline lookup yields CDR1 MNHEY and CDR2 SMNVEV (reference sequence). The CDR3 region is CASSYPAGIHGELFF. CDR3 nucleotides: TGTGCCAGCAGTTACCCCGCAGGAATCCACGGGGAGCTGTTTTTT.

The chain has TRBV7-2 and TRBJ2-5; the match to TRBD2 covers 8 bases. Looked up from germline, CDR1 is SGHTA and CDR2 is FQGNSA. V trimming: 5 bases; J trimming: 5 bases; junction bases outside the gene matches: 16. There are 17 residues in the CDR3. The CDR3 loop reads CASSRAPSLAVGETQYF. In nucleotides, the CDR3 is TGTGCCAGCAGCCGGGCCCCCTCACTAGCGGTAGGGGAGACCCAGTACTTC.

The rearrangement links TRBV7-9 to TRBJ1-5; D unclear. In germline, CDR1 is SEHNR, CDR2 FQNEAQ (reference sequence). The CDR3 runs to 14 residues. V lost 3 bases and J 7 bases, leaving 13 bases between the germline ends. CDR3 region: CASSLVGSHQPQHF. Here the CDR3 DNA reads TGTGCCAGCAGCTTGGTGGGTTCTCACCAGCCCCAGCATTTT.

The rearrangement uses TRBV11-2 and TRBJ2-6; 7 nucleotides match TRBD2. The CDR3 runs to 16 residues. Germline-derived CDR1 and CDR2 are SGHAT and FQNNGV. J gave up 3 bases and V 2 bases, and 4 bases lay outside the gene matches. The CDR3 sequence: CASSLSLAVGANVLTF. In DNA, the CDR3 is TGTGCCAGCAGCTTAAGTCTAGCGGTTGGGGCCAACGTCCTGACTTTC. Filled out from reference TRBV11-2 and TRBJ2-6, the complete variable domain reads EAGVAQSPRYKIIEKRQSVAFWCNPISGHATLYWYQQILGQGPKLLIQFQNNGVVDDSQLPKDRFSAERLKGVDSTLKIQPAKLEDSAVYLCASSLSLAVGANVLTFGAGSRLTVL.

The rearrangement uses TRBV24-1 and TRBJ2-5; 9 nucleotides agree with TRBD1. This CDR3 comprises 15 residues. Germline-derived CDR1 and CDR2 are KGHDR and SFDVKD. The V segment lost 4 bases and the J segment 5 bases; nucleotides outside the gene matches: 7. The CDR3: CATSEPGQGHETQYF. Written as DNA, the CDR3 is TGTGCCACCAGTGAACCGGGACAGGGTCACGAGACCCAGTACTTC.

The chain has TRBV27 and TRBJ1-5, with D unresolved. CDR1 is MNHEY, CDR2 SMNVEV, per germline (reference sequence). The germline V and J ends were trimmed by 4 bases and 5 bases, with 9 bases remaining between them. This CDR3 has 13 amino acids. For the CDR3, the DNA is TGTGCCAGCAGTTCCACGGGTTATCAGCCCCAGCATTTT. This codes for CASSSTGYQPQHF.

The V call is TRBV5-6, the J call TRBJ1-4; D is perhaps TRBD1 (6 bases). V was clipped by 6 bases and J by 5 bases, with 23 bases between them. The CDR3 is 17 amino acids. CDR1 and CDR2 (germline): SGHDT, YYEEEE. The CDR3 here is CASTFDGGPDRNEKLFF. Written as DNA, the CDR3 is TGTGCCAGCACCTTTGACGGTGGGCCCGACAGGAATGAAAAACTGTTTTTT.

This clone was picked up one time. This CDR3 is also generated by other DNA sequences in the sample. The chain links TRBV6-5 to TRBJ1-1; 7 bases align to TRBD1. The CDR3 consists of 14 residues. Trimming cost V 5 bases and J 5 bases; bases outside gene matches: 8. Germline V CDR1 and CDR2: MNHEY, SVGAGI. For the CDR3, the DNA is TGTGCCAGCAGTCCCAGGACAGGACGGACTGAAGCTTTCTTT. Protein sequence: CASSPRTGRTEAFF.

This chain connects TRBV5-6 to TRBJ1-1; D remains unclear. This CDR3 comprises 14 residues. CDR1 is SGHDT, CDR2 YYEEEE, per germline. Trimming removed 2 bases at V and 11 bases at J, with 19 bases between. DNA of the CDR3: TGTGCCAGCAGCTTCGATAGTACGCATCCGGGGGCTTTCTTT. Amino acid sequence: CASSFDSTHPGAFF.

The chain recombines TRBV28 with TRBJ1-2; D possibly corresponds to TRBD1 (5 bases). Trimming removed 9 bases at V and 6 bases at J, with 14 bases between. CDR3 size: 12 residues. The V gene's germline CDR1 is MDHEN and CDR2 SYDVKM. The chain's CDR3 is CASLQTGDGYTF. The CDR3 region has the DNA TGTGCCAGTTTACAAACGGGGGATGGCTACACCTTC.

This chain uses TRBV4-1 with TRBJ2-1; D is unclear. Germline assignment: CDR1 MGHRA and CDR2 YSYEKL. CDR3 length: 16 residues. Trimming took 1 base from V and 1 from J, leaving 11 bases between them. CDR3 in DNA: TGCGCCAGCAGCCAAGGTGATGGGTTGTCCTACAATGAGCAGTTCTTC. This translates into CASSQGDGLSYNEQFF.

This rearrangement joins TRBV10-3 to TRBJ2-1, with D perhaps assigned TRBD1 or TRBD2 (5 bases each). Germline V gene lookup returns CDR1 ENHRY and CDR2 SYGVKD. Deletions cut 5 bases from V and 0 bases from J, with 11 bases between. This CDR3 spans 15 amino acids. Written as DNA, the CDR3 is TGTGCCATCAGTAGGGACGTAGCCTCCTACAATGAGCAGTTCTTC. It codes for CAISRDVASYNEQFF.

The CDR3 DNA follows: TGCAGCGCTCTCAACACTGAAGCTTTCTTT. This codes for CSALNTEAFF. The rearrangement links TRBV29-1 to TRBJ1-1; D call uncertain. The CDR3 loop spans 10 amino acids. Germline CDR1 is SQVTM and CDR2 is ANQGSEA. Deletions cut 7 bases from V and 2 bases from J, with 5 bases between.

This clone was seen a few times. The J gene is TRBJ1-5, the V gene TRBV28; D uncertain. This CDR3 has 16 amino acids. Germline CDR1 is MDHEN and CDR2 is SYDVKM. V shed 4 bases and J shed 2 bases, with 15 bases lying between them. CDR3 nucleotides: TGTGCCAGCAGTTCGTTGGGCCGCATGGGCAATCAGCCCCAGCATTTT. Protein: CASSSLGRMGNQPQHF.

CDR3 nucleotides: TGTGCCAGCAGTTTTCCAGGGTTTACGGATTCGAACGCGAACACCGGGGAGCTGTTTTTT. Translation: CASSFPGFTDSNANTGELFF. This chain joins TRBV2 and TRBJ2-2; D perhaps matches TRBD1 (5 bases). The CDR3 runs 20 residues. The V and J ends lost 5 bases and 0 bases respectively, with 25 bases between them. The V gene's germline CDR1 is SNHLY and CDR2 FYNNEI.

The chain is built from TRBV27 and TRBJ2-1, with a tentative D call TRBD2 (6 bases). Germline V lookup: CDR1 MNHEY, CDR2 SMNVEV (reference sequence). The CDR3 is made up of 15 amino acids. Trimming left V 3 bases short and J 2 bases short, with 11 bases between. The CDR3 reads CASSLMAGTYNEQFF. The CDR3 nucleotides are TGTGCCAGCAGTTTGATGGCGGGGACCTACAATGAGCAGTTCTTC.

The rearrangement joins TRBV21-1 to TRBJ2-7. TRBV21-1 is listed as a pseudogene. This CDR3 has 15 amino acids. CDR3 region: CASSSGRRNSYEQYF. For the CDR3, the DNA is TGTGCCAGCAGTTCAGGACGTAGAAACTCCTACGAGCAGTACTTC.

The rearrangement joins TRBV2 to TRBJ1-5, with D tentatively TRBD1 (6 bases). The CDR3 is made up of 15 amino acids. The V and J ends lost 6 bases and 1 base respectively, with 13 bases between them. Germline CDR1 reads SNHLY; CDR2 reads FYNNEI. Here the CDR3 reads CASREGDLSNQPQHF. The CDR3 DNA sequence: TGTGCCAGCAGGGAGGGGGATCTGAGCAATCAGCCCCAGCATTTT.

The chain employs TRBV7-3 and TRBJ2-1; TRBD2 aligns across 8 bases. V was pared by 2 bases and J by 0 bases, with 9 bases of the junction left unmatched. CDR3 length: 18 amino acids. CDR1 is SGHTA, CDR2 FQGTGA, per germline. Written as DNA, the CDR3 is TGTGCCAGCAGCTTATCTAGCGGGCTCCCCCGCTCCTACAATGAGCAGTTCTTC. Translating it yields CASSLSSGLPRSYNEQFF.

The V gene is TRBV19, the J gene TRBJ2-6; D unclear. The germline CDR1 and CDR2 sequences are LNHDA and SQIVND (reference sequence). Trimming took off 11 bases at V and 0 bases at J, with 5 bases between the two ends. The CDR3 sequence is 12 residues long. CDR3 loop: CAVSSGANVLTF. In DNA form, the CDR3 reads TGTGCCGTCTCCTCTGGGGCCAACGTCCTGACTTTC.